This record covers a single T cell receptor (beta chain). Its cognate antigen has yet to be identified. Base qualities are not provided; no much larger clone lies one nucleotide away. The data originate from a study of Ad26.COV2.S vaccination and SARS-CoV-2 variants (dated by TCRdb to about 2021). Some background on the complete study: Vaccine-arm donors came from COV1001, a multicentre, randomized, double-blind, placebo-controlled phase I-IIa trial of Ad26.COV2.S in healthy adults. Ad26.COV2.S was administered intramuscularly at 5 x 10^10 or 1 x 10^11 viral particles, either as a single shot or as two shots given 56 days apart. TCRbeta repertoire sequencing was used to assess the specificity and breadth of SARS-CoV-2-reactive T cell receptors after Ad26.COV2.S vaccination. A total of 32 samples were included in the TCR-sequenced set, comprising about 20 Ad26.COV2.S vaccine recipients, 5 placebo recipients and 8 SARS-CoV-2 convalescent individuals. Trial participants were randomized into five groups of five: low-dose or high-dose Ad26.COV2.S given once or twice, or placebo on both occasions. Throughout the experiments and outcome assessment, investigators stayed blinded to trial group allocation.

What this sample's treatment or condition label stands for: 15 to 20 received Ad26.COV2.S at low or high dose, single or two shots; roughly five received placebo; per-sample allocation not given. For vaccine and placebo recipients, repertoires were sequenced using samples collected on day 63 after the first injection. In Cohort 1b, 25 to 30 adults aged 18-55 years were enrolled at a single site in Boston, USA, between 29 July and 7 August 2020. As a vaccine, Ad26.COV2.S was a replication-incompetent adenovirus type 26 vector that expressed a prefusion-stabilized SARS-CoV-2 spike protein derived from the original Wuhan strain. Points the paper makes about the study in general: After vaccination, substantial breadth of spike-specific CD8+ and CD4+ T cell responses was reported. Non-spike TCR breadth was comparable between vaccine and placebo recipients, consistent with the vaccine containing only spike. Spike-specific TCR breadth was higher in Ad26.COV2.S recipients than in placebo recipients (P = 0.0014). According to the authors, total T cell responses may have been underestimated by the TCR breadth and depth analyses. Comparing responses between vaccine doses or regimens was not something the study was powered to do.

The immunoSEQ Assay was used to sequence TCRbeta CDR3 regions. After extraction, genomic DNA underwent amplification by bias-controlled multiplex PCR, followed by high-throughput sequencing. As for the authors' bioinformatics: To quantify the absolute abundance of every unique TCRbeta CDR3 region, sequences were collapsed and filtered. T cell fraction was estimated by normalizing TCRbeta template counts to usable DNA, with usable DNA measured through amplification of reference genes found in all nucleated cells. Repertoire TCRs were annotated as SARS-CoV-2-specific when V gene, CDR3 amino acid sequence and J gene were exactly matched to a known reactive TCR set. The reference SARS-CoV-2 TCR set was obtained from MIRA and was filtered for enrichment in COVID-19-positive ImmuneCODE repertoires, whereby public or cross-reactive TCRs were removed. Drawing on the MIRA antigens, annotated TCRs were analysed further at the level of specific ORF or position within ORF. Breadth was defined as the number of annotated unique rearrangements divided by the total number of unique productive rearrangements, and depth was defined as the summed frequency of the annotated unique rearrangements. TCR breadth was compared between groups using two-sided Wilcoxon rank-sum tests. The table was pulled from immuneACCESS by TCRdb, which kept in-frame rearrangements only. Such tables lose some clones; where checked, under half of the loss comes from unresolved V genes, and the rest has no known cause. V, J and clone size are those of that table, while D and trimming were read from the DNA. The sample profile shows about 350,000 clones; 80% to 90% of them were found once. The top ten clonotypes cover approximately 3.5% of the sample.

From the cysteine up to the phenylalanine, the CDR3 has a length of 14 residues. Of all the DNA, just the CDR3 is kept, 42 bases in frame from base 1. As encoded in the germline V gene (reference sequence), CDR1 is SGHNT while CDR2 is YYREEE. V drops 4 bases and J drops 8 bases, leaving 16 bases in between. This chain joins TRBV5-4 to TRBJ2-1, and TRBD1 may be the D gene, going by 6 matching bases. The receptor was isolated from a person aged 18-65 years who received the Ad26.COV2.S COVID-19 vaccine or a placebo. The sequences come from peripheral blood, collected in a trial of Ad26.COV2.S vaccine versus placebo. The CDR3 here reads CASSPQGLSYEQFF. DNA sequence: TGTGCCAGCAGCCCACAGGGATTAAGCTATGAGCAGTTCTTC.